This TCR beta chain emerged from a study of blood T cell repertoires in COVID-19. As for the study in general: Acute and convalescent COVID-19 specimens originated in the United States, Italy and Spain. Sources were T cells, B-cell-depleted T cells, or PBMCs; the material itself was cDNA or gDNA.

Original methodology: Scientists estimated how many nucleated cells there were by amplifying reference gene primers. Using immunoSEQ multiplex PCR, the repertoire was profiled, and TCRdb retains in-frame clones only, with some absent. V and J calls and clone size are those listed in that table; D and trimming were worked out from the DNA. The table lists more than 200,000 clones, more than 75% of them singletons. Trimming shortened V by 7 bases and J by 2 bases, and 11 bases separated the two germline ends. The CDR3 has 14 residues. V gene TRBV23-1 combines with J gene TRBJ1-4; possible D gene TRBD1, 5 bases. TRBV23-1 is classed as an ORF, of uncertain function. The source material was peripheral blood. This sequence was found in a middle-aged man with acute or convalescent COVID-19. CDR3 in DNA: TGCGCCAGCATCAGGGTTTGGACTAATGAAAAACTGTTTTTT. Translated: CASIRVWTNEKLFF.